The clone carrying this TCR beta chain was seen just once. This CDR3 comprises 13 residues. V lost 0 bases and J 3 bases, leaving 5 bases between the germline ends. Per germline, CDR1 SGHAT and CDR2 FQNNGV. The entry originates in a study of T cell changes during pregnancy in multiple sclerosis. Clones were sequenced by immunoSEQ multiplex PCR, and TCRdb holds only the in-frame ones, with some missing. The sample holds some 89,000 clones, 85% to 95% seen once. Sample: peripheral blood, taken in the third trimester of pregnancy. This chain links TRBV11-2 with TRBJ1-2; a weak D match, TRBD1 (5 bases). This clonotype was obtained from a female donor with multiple sclerosis, enrolled in a pregnancy study. Here the CDR3 DNA reads TGTGCCAGCAGCTTAGACAGGGACTATGGCTACACCTTC. It is translated as CASSLDRDYGYTF.